These 9 T cell receptor beta chains were all obtained from the same sample, sequenced in a study of regulatory T cells in long-lasting Graves disease. Time point reported: newly diagnosed GD, antithyroid drugs for less than 3 months. PBMC-derived RNA was used for the TCR library. HTBI primers from iRepertoire and Arm-PCR of CDR3 regions yielded the TCR beta libraries. Via MiXCR, TCRdb re-called the multiplex PCR reads, giving one row per CDR3 protein. The repertoire holds about 610,000 distinct CDR3 sequences, with about 16% as singletons. The sample was also reused in another study, on T cells in Graves' hyperthyroidism and ophthalmopathy.

The sequencing here drew on peripheral blood mononuclear cells (PBMCs), taken at new diagnosis, from a patient treated with antithyroid drugs. These receptors all stem from a man aged 18 to 30 with Graves disease.

This chain links TRBV20-1 with TRBJ1-1; D remains ambiguous. Germline loops: CDR1 DFQATT, CDR2 SNEGSKA (reference sequence). V lost 6 bases, J lost 5 bases, and 13 bases lay in between. The CDR3 is made up of 12 amino acids. This CDR3 reads CSALREGTEAFF. The CDR3, as DNA: TGCAGTGCCCTTCGGGAGGGAACTGAAGCTTTCTTT.

This clonotype was counted ten times or more. CDR3 bases: TGCAGTGCTAGATTAGGGAGGGAGGCAGATACGCAGTATTTT. Translation: CSARLGREADTQYF. The V gene is TRBV20-1, the J gene TRBJ2-3; the match to TRBD2 covers 7 bases. Germline CDR1 reads DFQATT; CDR2 reads SNEGSKA (reference sequence). The CDR3 contains 14 residues. J lost 4 bases, V lost 2 bases, and 6 bases had no gene match.

This rearrangement joins TRBV24-1 to TRBJ1-5, with a weak D call TRBD1 (6 bases). The CDR3 length is 13 residues. The germline V gene encodes CDR1 KGHDR and CDR2 SFDVKD. V dropped 3 bases and J dropped 6 bases, with 8 bases sitting between them. CDR3 nucleotide sequence: TGTGCCACCAGTGATCTCAGGGGTCAGCCCCAGCATTTT. Its translation is CATSDLRGQPQHF.

This clonotype has at least ten counts. The rearrangement links TRBV12-3 or TRBV12-4 to TRBJ1-6; maybe TRBD1 (5 bases). This CDR3 is 13 amino acids long. The V and J ends lost 6 bases and 6 bases respectively, with 9 bases between them. For the CDR3, the DNA is TGTGCCAGCAGCAGGGTGGCTAATTCACCCCTCCACTTT. Its protein is CASSRVANSPLHF.

This clonotype was recorded many times. The rearrangement links TRBV30 to TRBJ1-1; 7 nucleotides match TRBD1. CDR3 size: 12 residues. The germline V gene encodes CDR1 GTSNPN and CDR2 SVGIG (reference sequence). V lost 2 bases to trimming and J lost 5 bases; unmatched junction nucleotides: 2. As DNA, the CDR3 is TGTGCCTGGAGTACAGGGGAAACTGAAGCTTTCTTT. Protein product: CAWSTGETEAFF. Complete variable domain (other parts from reference TRBV30 and TRBJ1-1): SQTIHQWPATLVQPVGSPLSLECTVEGTSNPNLYWYRQAAGRGLQLLFYSVGIGQISSEVPQNLSASRPQDRQFILSSKKLLLSDSGFYLCAWSTGETEAFFGQGTRLTVV.

This clonotype was detected only a few times. The CDR3 DNA is TGTGCCAGCAGTTATAGGGGGACGGGAGGCTACACCTTC. Encoded protein: CASSYRGTGGYTF. The rearrangement joins TRBV6-9 to TRBJ1-2; a weak D match, TRBD1 (6 bases). The germline V gene has CDR1 MNHGY and CDR2 SVAAGI. The CDR3 contains 13 residues. Deletions cut 2 bases from V and 8 bases from J, with 12 bases between.

The J gene is TRBJ2-1, the V gene TRBV20-1; tentatively, D is TRBD2 (6 bases). With 1 base removed from V and 2 bases from J, the gap between germline ends came to 9 bases. The germline gives CDR1 DFQATT, CDR2 SNEGSKA (reference sequence). This CDR3 region has 14 residues. The CDR3 DNA reads as TGCAGTGCTAGAGGGCGGGAAACCTACAATGAGCAGTTCTTC. It translates to CSARGRETYNEQFF.

The chain carries TRBV12-3 or TRBV12-4 and TRBJ2-3, with 15 bases fitting TRBD2. With the DNA end fitting TRBJ2-5 better, the J assignment may be wrong. The CDR3 extends over 15 amino acids. The CDR3 DNA follows: TGTGCCAGCAGTCCCCGGACTAGCGGGAGGGGGACCCAGTACTTC. Protein sequence: CASSPRTSGRGTQYF.

The chain combines TRBV28 with TRBJ1-1, with D unresolved. The CDR3 is made up of 12 amino acids. The V end lost 3 bases, the J end lost 7 bases, and 9 bases lay between the germline ends. The germline gives CDR1 MDHEN, CDR2 SYDVKM. The CDR3 sequence: CASSFSDGEAFF. The CDR3 coding sequence is TGTGCCAGCAGTTTCTCGGACGGTGAAGCTTTCTTT.